This TCR beta chain comes out of a study of CD8 T cells in ankylosing spondylitis. General study points: Clones linked to the disease showed a CD8+ phenotype. They occurred at relatively low frequencies in peripheral blood. A TCR beta motif of several highly homologous variants seemed to mark ankylosing spondylitis blood. Reported data indicate significant enrichment of disease-linked clones within matched ankylosing spondylitis synovial fluid.

This clonotype was observed at least ten times. The antigen remains unidentified. V lost 1 base and J 2 bases, leaving 13 bases between the germline ends. This CDR3 has 15 residues. Germline lookup yields CDR1 SQVTM and CDR2 ANQGSEA. Scientists made TCR beta libraries using quantitative 5'-RACE with molecular barcodes. Using its own MiXCR run on the 5' RACE reads, TCRdb lists one record per CDR3 protein. The sample shows around 770,000 distinct CDR3 sequences, roughly 10% of them seen only once. Sequencing was performed on blood, either unsorted or a sorted T cell fraction (not recorded which). The clonotype comes from a male donor with ankylosing spondylitis. The chain joins TRBV29-1 to TRBJ2-3; D is possibly TRBD1 or TRBD2 (5 bases each). CDR3 coding DNA: TGCAGCGTTGAAGTCCCCCGGGGCGACACAGATACGCAGTATTTT. It specifies CSVEVPRGDTDTQYF.